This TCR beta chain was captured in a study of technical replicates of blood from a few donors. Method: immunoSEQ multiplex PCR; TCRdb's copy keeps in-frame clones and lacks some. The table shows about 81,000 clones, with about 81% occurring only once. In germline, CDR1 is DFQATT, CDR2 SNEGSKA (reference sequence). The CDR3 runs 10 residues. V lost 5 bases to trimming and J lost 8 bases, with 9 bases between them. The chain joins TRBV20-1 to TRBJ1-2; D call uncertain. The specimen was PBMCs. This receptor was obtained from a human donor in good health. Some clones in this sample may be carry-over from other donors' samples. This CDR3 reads CSAATSGYTF. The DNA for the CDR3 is TGCAGTGCTGCAACATCGGGCTACACCTTC.